The clone carrying this T cell receptor beta chain has more than one count but fewer than ten. The antigen is unknown. Mismatch with germline at one junction end may stem from a read error. This entry is derived from a study of CD8+ T cells in alopecia areata. The CDR3 is 14 residues long. Germline assignment: CDR1 SGHRS and CDR2 YFSETQ. Study-level findings and limits: Baseline CD8+ expansion's link to response remains uncertain, as there was one nonresponder.

The treatment is: oral pan-JAK inhibitor, 5-10 mg twice daily. Extraction of RNA preceded its reverse transcription into cDNA, which served as the sequencing template. Sequencing used immunoSEQ multiplex PCR; TCRdb keeps in-frame clones, though not all of them. The top ten clones hold over 9% of a sample with over 100,000 clones, about 60% of them seen once. This clonotype originated in a human donor with alopecia areata. The chain combines TRBV5-1 with TRBJ1-2, with unresolved D. The source was CD8+ T cells sorted from blood, collected at week 24, from a patient treated with tofacitinib. The CDR3 coding sequence is TGCGCCAGCAGCCTTACTTCAGGTAACGATGGCTACACCTTC. It translates to CASSLTSGNDGYTF.